This TCR beta chain originates from a study of blood T cell repertoires in COVID-19. Study context: Sources were T cells, B-cell-depleted T cells, or PBMCs; the material itself was cDNA or gDNA.

CDR1 is LGHDT and CDR2 is YNNKEL in the germline V gene (reference sequence). V lost 1 base and J lost 4; bases outside the gene matches: 4. This CDR3 region has 15 residues. In the study's own analysis: Researchers report that nucleated cell counts were estimated from reference gene primer amplification. The protocol was immunoSEQ multiplex PCR, while the TCRdb copy is restricted to in-frame clones and leaves out a portion. V, J and clone size reflect that table, while D and trimming were determined from the DNA. The data hold under 200,000 clones, with over 80% observed a single time. The receptor was isolated from a woman in her twenties or thirties with acute or convalescent COVID-19. J is TRBJ1-2 and V is TRBV3-1 (or the pseudogene TRBV3-2); 9 nucleotides align to TRBD1. Sequences were obtained from peripheral blood. The DNA of the CDR3 is TGTGCCAGCAGCCAAGGACAGGGGGTTGGCTATGGCTACACCTTC. This gives the protein CASSQGQGVGYGYTF.